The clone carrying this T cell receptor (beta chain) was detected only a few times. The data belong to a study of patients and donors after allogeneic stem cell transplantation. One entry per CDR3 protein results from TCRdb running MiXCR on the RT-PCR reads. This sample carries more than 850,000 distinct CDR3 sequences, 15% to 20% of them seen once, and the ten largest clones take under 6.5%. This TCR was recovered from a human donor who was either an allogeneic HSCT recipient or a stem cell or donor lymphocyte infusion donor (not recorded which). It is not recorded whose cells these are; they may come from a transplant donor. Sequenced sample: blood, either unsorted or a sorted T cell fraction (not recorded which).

The CDR3 DNA reads TGTGCCAGTAGCCTAGGAGGGAGTCGTATCCACGAGCAGTACTTC. Protein: CASSLGGSRIHEQYF. The chain couples TRBV19 to TRBJ2-7; D might be TRBD2 (6 bases). V shed 6 bases and J shed 5 bases, with 20 bases lying between them. Germline assignment: CDR1 LNHDA and CDR2 SQIVND (reference sequence). The CDR3 is 15 amino acids.